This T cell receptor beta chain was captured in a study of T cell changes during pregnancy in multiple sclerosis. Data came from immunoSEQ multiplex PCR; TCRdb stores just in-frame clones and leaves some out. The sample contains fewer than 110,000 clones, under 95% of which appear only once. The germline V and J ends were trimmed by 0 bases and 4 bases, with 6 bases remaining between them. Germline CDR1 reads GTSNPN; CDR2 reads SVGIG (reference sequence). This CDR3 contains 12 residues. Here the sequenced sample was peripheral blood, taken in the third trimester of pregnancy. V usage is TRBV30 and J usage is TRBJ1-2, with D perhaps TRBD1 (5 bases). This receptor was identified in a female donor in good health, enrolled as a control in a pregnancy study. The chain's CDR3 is CAWSVTVYGYTF. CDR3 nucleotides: TGTGCCTGGAGTGTGACAGTCTATGGCTACACCTTC.